The 10 T cell receptor beta chains below come from one sample, sequenced in a study of blood T cells in healthy people across ages (dated by TCRdb to the mid-2010s). Receptor amplification or capture employed 5' RACE. The instrument was an Illumina HiSeq 2500. A second about 6 to 11 cycle PCR used a sample-barcoded 5' primer and a J-beta primer mix. TCRdb trimmed the raw reads at Q25, called clones with MiXCR and kept productive beta chains. Here each entry gathers all rows of one CDR3 protein and keeps the most common genes and DNA. The sample table shows about 1.4 million distinct CDR3 sequences, and approximately 60% are seen once. 6.5% to 8.5% of the sample is held by the ten biggest clonotypes. Input material: blood. These receptors were taken from a man younger than 35 in good health.

The chain links TRBV5-1 to TRBJ2-3; 11 nucleotides line up with TRBD1. V was pared by 0 bases and J by 6 bases, with 6 bases of the junction left unmatched. The CDR3 sequence is 16 residues long. Germline V gene data show CDR1 as SGHRS and CDR2 as YFSETQ. CDR3 sequence (DNA): TGCGCCAGCAGCTTGGCCGGGACAGGGGGGATCGATACGCAGTATTTT. This sequence encodes CASSLAGTGGIDTQYF.

The V call is TRBV7-9, the J call TRBJ2-5, with D possibly being TRBD1 (5 bases). Trimming stripped 0 bases from V and 5 bases from J, with 10 bases between. The CDR3 sequence is 14 residues long. Germline V gene sequence: CDR1 SEHNR, CDR2 FQNEAQ (reference sequence). The CDR3 is CASSLARRVETQYF. The CDR3 DNA is TGTGCCAGCAGCTTAGCGCGCAGGGTGGAGACCCAGTACTTC.

This clonotype appeared a few times. J is TRBJ2-5 and V is TRBV20-1; 8 bases align to TRBD2. The CDR3 runs 16 residues. The germline CDR1 and CDR2 sequences are DFQATT and SNEGSKA (reference sequence). The V gene end was trimmed by 3 bases and the J gene end by 0 bases; junction bases not matched to a gene: 9. The CDR3 sequence is CSARKVSGGHQETQYF. As DNA, the CDR3 is TGCAGTGCTAGGAAGGTCAGCGGGGGTCACCAAGAGACCCAGTACTTC.

The rearrangement joins TRBV11-2 to TRBJ2-3; D ambiguous. Germline assignment: CDR1 SGHAT and CDR2 FQNNGV. This CDR3 has 11 amino acids. V was shortened by 11 bases and J by 5 bases, with 11 bases between the two germline ends. CDR3 region: CAAIIRDTQYF. CDR3 nucleotides: TGTGCCGCTATCATCCGAGATACGCAGTATTTT.

This clonotype has more than one count but fewer than ten. The gene calls are TRBV28 and TRBJ1-6, with 8 bases aligning to TRBD1. The germline V gene has CDR1 MDHEN and CDR2 SYDVKM. CDR3 length: 15 residues. V gave up 2 bases and J gave up 9 bases; unmatched junction bases: 6. Here the CDR3 reads CASSLAGQGGSPLHF. The CDR3 region has the DNA TGTGCCAGCAGTTTAGCCGGACAGGGAGGTTCACCCCTCCACTTT.

J is TRBJ2-1 and V is TRBV27; 8 bases match TRBD1. The CDR3 has 14 residues. In germline, CDR1 is MNHEY, CDR2 SMNVEV (reference sequence). The ends lost 6 bases at V and 5 bases at J; junction bases unmatched: 6. The CDR3, as DNA: TGTGCCAGCAGGGAGACAGGGGCGAACAATGAGCAGTTCTTC. It is translated as CASRETGANNEQFF.

This clonotype was picked up a small number of times. The genes are TRBV12-3 or TRBV12-4 and TRBJ2-5; the match to TRBD2 covers 9 bases. The ends lost 3 bases at V and 11 bases at J; junction bases unmatched: 10. This CDR3 region has 14 residues. In DNA form, the CDR3 reads TGTGCCAGCAGTTTGACTAGCGGTTACAATGAGCAGTACTTC. As protein: CASSLTSGYNEQYF.

V gene TRBV6-5 combines with J gene TRBJ2-5, with 9 positions matching TRBD1. With V trimmed by 2 bases and J by 11 bases, 12 bases remained unmatched. The V gene's germline CDR1 is MNHEY and CDR2 SVGAGI. This CDR3 has 15 amino acids. The CDR3 DNA reads TGTGCCAGCAGTTACGTGGGACAGGGTAACAATGAGCAGTACTTC. Protein product: CASSYVGQGNNEQYF.

Many counts were recorded for this clonotype. This chain uses TRBV3-1 with TRBJ2-5; 9 bases map to TRBD2. Trimming at V came to 3 bases and at J to 4 bases, leaving 9 bases not matched to a gene. Germline V lookup: CDR1 LGHDT, CDR2 YNNKEL (reference sequence). There are 16 residues in the CDR3. The chain's CDR3 is CASSHAGTSWTETQYF. CDR3 sequence (DNA): TGTGCCAGCAGCCATGCCGGGACTAGCTGGACAGAGACCCAGTACTTC.

This CDR3 is CASSLPRTGAETQYF. CDR3 coding DNA: TGTGCCAGCAGTTTACCTCGGACAGGGGCAGAGACCCAGTACTTC. The chain recombines TRBV28 with TRBJ2-5, with 9 bases lining up with TRBD1. This CDR3 has 15 amino acids. The ends lost 2 bases at V and 4 bases at J; junction bases unmatched: 5. Germline V gene sequence: CDR1 MDHEN, CDR2 SYDVKM.